This T cell receptor (beta chain) was sequenced during a study of blood T cell repertoires in COVID-19. About the research overall: The cDNA or gDNA used as material had been derived from T cells, B-cell-depleted T cells, or PBMCs.

Per the original data handling: Amplification of reference gene primers provided the estimated nucleated cell counts. Libraries were prepared by immunoSEQ multiplex PCR; TCRdb keeps only in-frame clonotypes and omits some of them. V and J calls and clone size are given by that table; D and trimming were obtained from the DNA. Here the sample spans under 150,000 clones, around 83% being singletons. Exposed enrollees had met someone with a PCR-confirmed or clinician-diagnosed COVID-19 case at some point within the 2 weeks before study entry. This clone was observed a single time. The V gene's germline CDR1 is SGHTS and CDR2 YDEGEE. The V segment lost 5 bases and the J segment 7 bases; nucleotides outside the gene matches: 9. The CDR3 length is 15 residues.

V usage is TRBV5-8 and J usage is TRBJ1-6; 7 bases map to TRBD1. Sequencing was performed on PBMCs or T cells enriched from blood (not recorded which). This TCR derives from a woman between 45 and 60 years old who had been exposed to COVID-19. DNA for the CDR3: TGTGCCAGCAGTTATTTTACAGGGGCAAATTCACCCCTCCACTTT. Translation: CASSYFTGANSPLHF.